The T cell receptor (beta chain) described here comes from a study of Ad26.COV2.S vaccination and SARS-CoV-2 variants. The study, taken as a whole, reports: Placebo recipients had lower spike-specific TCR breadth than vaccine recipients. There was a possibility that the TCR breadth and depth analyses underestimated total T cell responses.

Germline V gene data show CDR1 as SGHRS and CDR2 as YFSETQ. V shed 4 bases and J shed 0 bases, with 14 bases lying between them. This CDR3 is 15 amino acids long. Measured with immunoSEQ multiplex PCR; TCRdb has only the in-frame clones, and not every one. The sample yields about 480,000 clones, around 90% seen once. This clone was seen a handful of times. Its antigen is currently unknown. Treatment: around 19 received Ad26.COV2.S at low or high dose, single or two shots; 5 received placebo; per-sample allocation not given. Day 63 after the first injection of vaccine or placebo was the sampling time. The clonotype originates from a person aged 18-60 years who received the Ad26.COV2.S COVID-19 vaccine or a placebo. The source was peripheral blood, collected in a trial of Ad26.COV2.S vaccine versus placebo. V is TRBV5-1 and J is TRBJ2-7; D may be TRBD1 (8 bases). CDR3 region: CASSTGGQDSYEQYF. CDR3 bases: TGCGCCAGCAGCACGGGGGGACAGGACTCCTACGAGCAGTACTTC.